These 21 T cell receptor beta chains were all obtained from the same sample, sequenced in a study of long-term antiretroviral therapy in people with HIV. The authors ran the immunoSEQ assay, v3.0, at survey level. The data were produced by immunoSEQ multiplex PCR, yet TCRdb's version contains in-frame clones alone and is incomplete. The sample has some 38,000 clones, over 75% seen once; the top ten hold approximately 5.3%. The sample here was unsorted PBMCs, taken 1.5 years after starting antiretroviral therapy. The receptors were sampled from a man between 18 and 29 years old with HIV.

This clone turned up a few times. The rearrangement links TRBV19 to TRBJ2-7; 10 bases fit TRBD1. The CDR3 contains 14 residues. Germline CDR1 and CDR2: LNHDA and SQIVND (reference sequence). V was clipped by 7 bases and J by 7 bases; unmatched bases: 10. The CDR3 region is CASTRTGGAGEQYF. The CDR3 nucleotides read TGTGCCAGTACCCGGACAGGGGGAGCGGGGGAGCAGTACTTC.

The chain links TRBV5-1 to TRBJ2-7; D is perhaps TRBD2 (6 bases). This CDR3 spans 14 amino acids. Deletions cut 1 base from V and 3 bases from J, with 11 bases between. Germline CDR1 SGHRS, CDR2 YFSETQ. CDR3 DNA: TGCGCCAGCAGCTTGTGGGGGGAAGGCTACGAGCAGTACTTC. Residues: CASSLWGEGYEQYF. Full variable domain (missing parts from reference TRBV5-1 and TRBJ2-7): KAGVTQTPRYLIKTRGQQVTLSCSPISGHRSVSWYQQTPGQGLQFLFEYFSETQRNKGNFPGRFSGRQFSNSRSEMNVSTLELGDSALYLCASSLWGEGYEQYFGPGTRLTVT.

The chain carries TRBV5-1 and TRBJ2-1; 9 bases match TRBD1. Losses at the gene ends were 4 bases for V and 13 bases for J; bases not matched to a gene: 15. The CDR3 has 15 residues. In germline, CDR1 is SGHRS, CDR2 YFSETQ. This CDR3 is CASSRDRVPADPQFF. CDR3 in DNA: TGCGCCAGCAGCAGGGACAGGGTTCCCGCAGATCCTCAGTTCTTC.

This rearrangement joins TRBV25-1 to TRBJ2-7; 8 nucleotides align to TRBD2. Germline values: CDR1 MGHDK, CDR2 SYGVNS. There are 14 residues in the CDR3. V shed 2 bases, J shed 5 bases, and the junction held 5 bases outside the gene matches. As DNA, the CDR3 is TGTGCCAGCAGTGAACCGGGAGGGCCTAACGAGCAGTACTTC. As protein: CASSEPGGPNEQYF.

The rearrangement uses TRBV14 and TRBJ2-1; 7 bases agree with TRBD2. V lost 4 bases, J lost 6 bases, and 0 bases stayed unmatched. CDR3 size: 12 residues. Germline V lookup: CDR1 SGHDN, CDR2 FVKESK. CDR3 residues: CASSPGGNEQFF. CDR3 coding DNA: TGTGCCAGCAGCCCGGGAGGCAATGAGCAGTTCTTC.

J is TRBJ2-1 and V is TRBV5-1; D is ambiguous. V lost 0 bases to trimming and J lost 6 bases, with 7 bases between them. Per the germline V gene, CDR1 is SGHRS and CDR2 is YFSETQ. CDR3 length equals 13 residues. CDR3 sequence: CASSLAGFNEQFF. The CDR3 DNA is TGCGCCAGCAGCTTGGCCGGGTTCAATGAGCAGTTCTTC.

This clone was counted a few times. The chain uses TRBV7-8 and TRBJ2-7; perhaps TRBD2 as D (6 bases). Germline-derived CDR1 and CDR2 are SGHVS and FQNEAQ. Trimming pared 5 bases from V and 2 bases from J, leaving 13 bases between. The CDR3 is made up of 14 amino acids. CDR3: CASSPQLATYEQYF. In DNA form, the CDR3 reads TGTGCCAGCAGCCCACAACTAGCAACCTACGAGCAGTACTTC.

The V and J genes are TRBV2 and TRBJ2-7; D uncertain. Germline CDR1 and CDR2: SNHLY and FYNNEI. The CDR3 sequence is 13 residues long. The V and J ends lost 5 bases and 6 bases respectively, with 14 bases between them. The CDR3 sequence: CASSNLLGIEQYF. CDR3 in DNA: TGTGCCAGCAGTAACCTTTTGGGGATCGAGCAGTACTTC.

V and J are TRBV6-6 and TRBJ2-5; TRBD2 aligns across 7 bases. The CDR3 is 16 residues long. The J segment lost 5 bases and the V segment lost 8 bases, leaving 17 bases of the junction unmatched. Per germline, CDR1 MNHNY and CDR2 SVGAGI (reference sequence). The chain's CDR3 is CASLHPGLRGVETQYF. DNA of the CDR3: TGTGCCAGCCTACACCCGGGACTACGGGGCGTGGAGACCCAGTACTTC.

This clone appeared a few times. This chain uses TRBV28 with TRBJ2-7, with D tentatively TRBD1 (6 bases). V was shortened by 2 bases and J by 5 bases, with 13 bases between the two germline ends. CDR1 and CDR2 from the germline V gene are MDHEN and SYDVKM. This CDR3 has 14 amino acids. The CDR3, as DNA: TGTGCCAGCAGTTTAGCAGGGACACCTAACGAGCAGTACTTC. It translates to CASSLAGTPNEQYF.

This clone was recorded only once. This chain joins TRBV28 and TRBJ2-7, with D possibly called TRBD1 or TRBD2 (5 bases each). Germline V gene data show CDR1 as MDHEN and CDR2 as SYDVKM. This CDR3 comprises 14 residues. Trimming took off 6 bases at V and 2 bases at J, with 14 bases between the two ends. CDR3 in DNA: TGTGCCAGCAGGGGTGGGACGCCGACCTACGAGCAGTACTTC. Translation gives CASRGGTPTYEQYF.

The genes are TRBV7-9 and TRBJ2-5, with TRBD1 identical over 9 bases. V lost 5 bases to trimming and J lost 5 bases; unmatched junction nucleotides: 9. Germline V gives CDR1 SEHNR, CDR2 FQNEAQ (reference sequence). This CDR3 is built from 15 residues. Here the CDR3 reads CASSVGDREFETQYF. The CDR3 nucleotides read TGTGCCAGCAGCGTGGGGGACAGGGAGTTTGAGACCCAGTACTTC.

The rearrangement joins TRBV4-2 to TRBJ1-3; D remains ambiguous. V lost 0 bases and J 4 bases, leaving 4 bases between the germline ends. The CDR3 sequence is 13 residues long. The germline V gene has CDR1 LGHNA and CDR2 YNFKEQ. For the CDR3, the DNA is TGTGCCAGCAGCCAAGATTTAGGAAACACCATATATTTT. As protein: CASSQDLGNTIYF.

In DNA, the CDR3 is TGTGCCAGTAGTATCCAAGGGGGCCTTAACTATGGCTACACCTTC. The encoded protein is CASSIQGGLNYGYTF. J is TRBJ1-2 and V is TRBV19; 7 bases map to TRBD1. CDR3 size: 15 residues. CDR1 is LNHDA and CDR2 is SQIVND in the germline V gene (reference sequence). The V gene end was trimmed by 3 bases and the J gene end by 1 base; junction bases not matched to a gene: 5.

The genes are TRBV7-6 and TRBJ2-7; the match to TRBD2 covers 13 bases. CDR1 and CDR2 (germline): SGHVS, FNYEAQ. The CDR3 is 15 amino acids. Trimming cost V 5 bases and J 3 bases; bases outside gene matches: 4. The CDR3 sequence: CASSPGLAGDYEQYF. CDR3 sequence (DNA): TGTGCCAGCAGCCCCGGACTAGCGGGAGACTACGAGCAGTACTTC.

The J gene is TRBJ2-3, the V gene TRBV9; unclear D gene. Germline assignment: CDR1 SGDLS and CDR2 YYNGEE. The CDR3 has 14 residues. V lost 0 bases and J lost 4, with 9 bases in between. In nucleotides, the CDR3 is TGTGCCAGCAGCGTAGTAGGCTTCTCAGATACGCAGTATTTT. As protein: CASSVVGFSDTQYF.

The chain links TRBV18 to TRBJ2-5; D possibly uses TRBD1 or TRBD2 (5 bases each). The CDR3 loop spans 14 amino acids. CDR1 is KGHSH and CDR2 is LQKENI in the germline V gene. The V and J ends lost 0 bases and 5 bases respectively, with 10 bases between them. The CDR3 bases are TGTGCCAGCTCACCACCGGGACGCCCCGAGACCCAGTACTTC. Its protein product is CASSPPGRPETQYF.

The V gene is TRBV27, the J gene TRBJ2-5, with D perhaps TRBD2 (5 bases). V gave up 0 bases and J gave up 6 bases, with 8 bases separating them. There are 13 residues in the CDR3. CDR1 is MNHEY, CDR2 SMNVEV, per germline (reference sequence). The CDR3, as DNA: TGTGCCAGCAGTTTATCATCCGGGAAGACCCAGTACTTC. Translation: CASSLSSGKTQYF.

The V and J genes are TRBV7-9 and TRBJ2-1; possible D gene TRBD1, 5 bases. Per the germline V gene, CDR1 is SEHNR and CDR2 is FQNEAQ (reference sequence). The V end was cut by 5 bases, the J end by 8 bases, with 13 bases between. The CDR3 has 13 residues. CDR3 amino acids: CASSRTGNDEQFF. DNA for the CDR3: TGTGCCAGCAGCCGAACAGGAAATGATGAGCAGTTCTTC.

The chain joins TRBV5-1 to TRBJ1-2; 7 bases align to TRBD1. This CDR3 comprises 14 residues. The V gene end was trimmed by 3 bases and the J gene end by 1 base; junction bases not matched to a gene: 3. The germline V gene encodes CDR1 SGHRS and CDR2 YFSETQ. The CDR3 coding sequence is TGCGCCAGCAGCTCCCGGGACAGTAACTATGGCTACACCTTC. This encodes CASSSRDSNYGYTF.

The chain links TRBV18 to TRBJ2-3; D remains unclear. The CDR3 has 16 residues. V gave up 1 base and J gave up 0 bases, with 11 bases separating them. Looked up from germline, CDR1 is KGHSH and CDR2 is LQKENI. The CDR3 nucleotides are TGTGCCAGCTCACCACGTCCGGGTGTGAGCACAGATACGCAGTATTTT. Protein sequence: CASSPRPGVSTDTQYF.